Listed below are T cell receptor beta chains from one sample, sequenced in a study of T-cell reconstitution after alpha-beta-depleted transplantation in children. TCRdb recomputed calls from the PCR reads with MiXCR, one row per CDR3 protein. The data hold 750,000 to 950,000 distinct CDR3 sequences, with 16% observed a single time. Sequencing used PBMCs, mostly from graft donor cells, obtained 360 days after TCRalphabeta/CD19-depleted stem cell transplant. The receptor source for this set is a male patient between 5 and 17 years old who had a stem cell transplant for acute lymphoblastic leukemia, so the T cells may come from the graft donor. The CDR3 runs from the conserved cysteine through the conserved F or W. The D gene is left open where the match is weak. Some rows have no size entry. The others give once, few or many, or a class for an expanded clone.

cdr3_aa: CASSFEGAATYEQYF; cdr3_nt: TGTGCCAGCAGCTTCGAGGGGGCGGCTACCTACGAGCAGTACTTC; j_call: TRBJ2-7; d_call: TRBD1; v_call: TRBV7-8; clone_size: few
cdr3_aa: CASSQPGQGIYSNQPQHF; cdr3_nt: TGCGCCAGCAGCCAACCGGGACAGGGGATTTATAGCAATCAGCCCCAGCATTTT; j_call: TRBJ1-5; d_call: TRBD1; v_call: TRBV4-1; clone_size: .
cdr3_aa: CASLISPSGSWNEQFF; cdr3_nt: TGTGCCAGCCTCATCTCGCCCAGCGGGAGTTGGAATGAGCAGTTCTTC; j_call: TRBJ2-1; d_call: TRBD2; v_call: TRBV27; clone_size: few
cdr3_aa: CSVGGTTAEKLFF; cdr3_nt: TGCAGCGTTGGGGGGACGACGGCTGAAAAACTGTTTTTT; j_call: TRBJ1-4; d_call: .; v_call: TRBV29-1; clone_size: .
cdr3_aa: CASSAGTGETQYF; cdr3_nt: TGTGCCAGCAGCGCCGGGACAGGGGAGACCCAGTACTTC; j_call: TRBJ2-5; d_call: TRBD1; v_call: TRBV9; clone_size: many
cdr3_aa: CSAADRGETQYF; cdr3_nt: TGCAGCGCTGCGGACAGGGGGGAGACCCAGTACTTC; j_call: TRBJ2-5; d_call: TRBD1; v_call: TRBV29-1; clone_size: few
cdr3_aa: CASSQSAGELFF; cdr3_nt: TGCGCCAGCAGCCAGAGCGCCGGGGAGCTGTTTTTT; j_call: TRBJ2-2; d_call: .; v_call: TRBV4-1; clone_size: few
cdr3_aa: CASCLGQGARSGANVLTF; cdr3_nt: TGTGCCAGCTGTCTGGGACAGGGGGCCAGATCTGGGGCCAACGTCCTGACTTTC; j_call: TRBJ2-6; d_call: TRBD1; v_call: TRBV12-3/TRBV12-4; clone_size: .
cdr3_aa: CSVVGRPYEQYF; cdr3_nt: TGCAGCGTTGTGGGCAGGCCTTACGAGCAGTACTTC; j_call: TRBJ2-7; d_call: .; v_call: TRBV29-1; clone_size: many
cdr3_aa: CASSSTLADFQETQYF; cdr3_nt: TGCGCCAGCAGCTCTACCTTAGCGGACTTCCAAGAGACCCAGTACTTC; j_call: TRBJ2-5; d_call: .; v_call: TRBV4-1; clone_size: .
cdr3_aa: CASSPGRSHGNTIYF; cdr3_nt: TGTGCCAGCAGCCCCGGACGGTCTCATGGAAACACCATATATTTT; j_call: TRBJ1-3; d_call: .; v_call: TRBV5-8; clone_size: many
cdr3_aa: CASSTGYGEKLFF; cdr3_nt: TGTGCCAGTAGTACCGGATATGGGGAAAAACTGTTTTTT; j_call: TRBJ1-4; d_call: .; v_call: TRBV19; clone_size: few
cdr3_aa: CASSFARAGTQYF; cdr3_nt: TGTGCCAGCAGTTTCGCCAGGGCGGGGACGCAGTATTTT; j_call: TRBJ2-3; d_call: .; v_call: TRBV28; clone_size: .
cdr3_aa: CSATDRDYSNQPQHF; cdr3_nt: TGCAGTGCTACCGACAGGGACTATAGCAATCAGCCCCAGCATTTT; j_call: TRBJ1-5; d_call: TRBD1; v_call: TRBV20-1; clone_size: .
cdr3_aa: CASSLAPRPVNTIYF; cdr3_nt: TGCGCCAGCAGCTTGGCCCCACGGCCCGTAAACACCATATATTTT; j_call: TRBJ1-3; d_call: .; v_call: TRBV5-1; clone_size: few
cdr3_aa: CSASRTSQGAPYEQYF; cdr3_nt: TGCAGTGCTAGCCGAACGTCCCAGGGTGCACCCTACGAGCAGTACTTC; j_call: TRBJ2-7; d_call: .; v_call: TRBV20-1; clone_size: .
cdr3_aa: CASSLKGQGSYGYTF; cdr3_nt: TGTGCCAGCAGTTTAAAGGGACAGGGTAGCTATGGCTACACCTTC; j_call: TRBJ1-2; d_call: TRBD1; v_call: TRBV27; clone_size: .
cdr3_aa: CASSVAVGPYEQYF; cdr3_nt: TGTGCCAGCAGCGTAGCGGTAGGTCCCTACGAGCAGTACTTC; j_call: TRBJ2-7; d_call: .; v_call: TRBV13; clone_size: .
cdr3_aa: CASSHRELRDRGLNQPQHF; cdr3_nt: TGTGCCAGCAGCCATCGCGAGCTCAGGGACAGGGGATTGAATCAGCCCCAGCATTTT; j_call: TRBJ1-5; d_call: TRBD1; v_call: TRBV7-1; clone_size: few
cdr3_aa: CASSSLGGPPFYGYTF; cdr3_nt: TGTGCCAGCAGTTCCTTGGGGGGTCCCCCATTCTATGGCTACACCTTC; j_call: TRBJ1-2; d_call: .; v_call: TRBV6-5; clone_size: few
cdr3_aa: CASSLRFTGFEQFF; cdr3_nt: TGTGCCAGCAGTTTACGTTTTACGGGATTTGAGCAGTTCTTC; j_call: TRBJ2-1; d_call: .; v_call: TRBV12-3/TRBV12-4; clone_size: many
cdr3_aa: CAARGTSGENYSGANVLTF; cdr3_nt: TGTGCCGCCCGAGGGACTAGCGGGGAAAATTACTCTGGGGCCAACGTCCTGACTTTC; j_call: TRBJ2-6; d_call: TRBD2; v_call: TRBV11-2; clone_size: .
cdr3_aa: CSARVGQGRDTQYF; cdr3_nt: TGCAGTGCTAGAGTGGGACAGGGCAGAGATACGCAGTATTTT; j_call: TRBJ2-3; d_call: TRBD1; v_call: TRBV20-1; clone_size: many
cdr3_aa: CASSELASGRALYNEQFF; cdr3_nt: TGCGCCAGCAGTGAGCTGGCTAGCGGGAGGGCCCTTTACAATGAGCAGTTCTTC; j_call: TRBJ2-1; d_call: TRBD2; v_call: TRBV10-1; clone_size: .
cdr3_aa: CASSLHGNEQFF; cdr3_nt: TGTGCCAGCAGCTTACACGGGAATGAGCAGTTCTTC; j_call: TRBJ2-1; d_call: .; v_call: TRBV7-3; clone_size: .
cdr3_aa: CASIHLAGGDTQYF; cdr3_nt: TGTGCCAGCATTCACCTAGCGGGAGGGGATACGCAGTATTTT; j_call: TRBJ2-3; d_call: TRBD2; v_call: TRBV7-6; clone_size: .
cdr3_aa: CSASPGGNNEQFF; cdr3_nt: TGCAGTGCTAGTCCCGGGGGTAACAATGAGCAGTTCTTC; j_call: TRBJ2-1; d_call: .; v_call: TRBV20-1; clone_size: few
cdr3_aa: CATSRDGLYLGFSGANVLTF; cdr3_nt: TGTGCCACCAGCAGAGATGGTTTATATTTGGGATTCTCTGGGGCCAACGTCCTGACTTTC; j_call: TRBJ2-6; d_call: .; v_call: TRBV15; clone_size: few
cdr3_aa: CASTFWGQGAYEQYF; cdr3_nt: TGTGCCAGCACGTTTTGGGGACAGGGCGCGTACGAGCAGTACTTC; j_call: TRBJ2-7; d_call: TRBD1; v_call: TRBV6-2/TRBV6-3; clone_size: .
cdr3_aa: CASSFGRNSNQPQHF; cdr3_nt: TGTGCCAGCAGTTTTGGCAGGAATAGCAATCAGCCCCAGCATTTT; j_call: TRBJ1-5; d_call: .; v_call: TRBV27; clone_size: .
cdr3_aa: CASSFFSGRWDEQFF; cdr3_nt: TGTGCCAGCAGTTTTTTTAGCGGGAGATGGGATGAGCAGTTCTTC; j_call: TRBJ2-1; d_call: TRBD2; v_call: TRBV12-3/TRBV12-4; clone_size: many
cdr3_aa: CASSVGGATEAFF; cdr3_nt: TGTGCCAGCAGCGTGGGGGGGGCCACTGAAGCTTTCTTT; j_call: TRBJ1-1; d_call: .; v_call: TRBV9; clone_size: many
cdr3_aa: CASNRGTSGANVLTF; cdr3_nt: TGTGCCAGCAACAGGGGGACCTCTGGGGCCAACGTCCTGACTTTC; j_call: TRBJ2-6; d_call: TRBD1; v_call: TRBV19; clone_size: few
cdr3_aa: CASSYRLAANTGELFF; cdr3_nt: TGTGCCAGCAGCTACCGACTAGCCGCGAACACCGGGGAGCTGTTTTTT; j_call: TRBJ2-2; d_call: TRBD2; v_call: TRBV7-6; clone_size: .
cdr3_aa: CASSLENGMSADTQYF; cdr3_nt: TGCGCCAGCAGCTTGGAAAACGGGATGAGCGCAGATACGCAGTATTTT; j_call: TRBJ2-3; d_call: .; v_call: TRBV5-1; clone_size: many
cdr3_aa: CASSRRLLSNQPQHF; cdr3_nt: TGTGCCAGTAGTAGAAGACTATTGAGCAATCAGCCCCAGCATTTT; j_call: TRBJ1-5; d_call: .; v_call: TRBV19; clone_size: .
cdr3_aa: CASSPGLPQETQYF; cdr3_nt: TGCGCCAGCAGCCCGGGACTACCCCAAGAGACCCAGTACTTC; j_call: TRBJ2-5; d_call: TRBD2; v_call: TRBV5-1; clone_size: few
cdr3_aa: CASNPGQGVIYEQYF; cdr3_nt: TGTGCCAGCAACCCGGGACAGGGCGTCATCTACGAGCAGTACTTC; j_call: TRBJ2-7; d_call: TRBD1; v_call: TRBV6-2/TRBV6-3; clone_size: .
cdr3_aa: CASSHESWEQYF; cdr3_nt: TGTGCCAGCAGCCACGAGAGTTGGGAGCAGTACTTC; j_call: TRBJ2-7; d_call: .; v_call: TRBV14; clone_size: .
cdr3_aa: CALGRQGRGVGDKGQFF; cdr3_nt: TGTGCCCTGGGGAGACAGGGGAGAGGGGTCGGTGACAAGGGGCAGTTCTTC; j_call: TRBJ2-1; d_call: TRBD1; v_call: TRBV7-9; clone_size: .
cdr3_aa: CASSDLLGDEQFF; cdr3_nt: TGTGCCAGCAGCGACCTCTTGGGCGATGAGCAGTTCTTC; j_call: TRBJ2-1; d_call: .; v_call: TRBV7-9; clone_size: few
cdr3_aa: CASSYGRSGRAGEEQFF; cdr3_nt: TGTGCCAGCAGTTACGGGCGTAGCGGGAGGGCCGGGGAGGAGCAGTTCTTC; j_call: TRBJ2-1; d_call: TRBD2; v_call: TRBV6-5; clone_size: .
cdr3_aa: CATCPGGQTQETQYF; cdr3_nt: TGCGCCACCTGCCCAGGAGGGCAGACCCAAGAGACCCAGTACTTC; j_call: TRBJ2-5; d_call: .; v_call: TRBV5-1; clone_size: .
cdr3_aa: CASSPGGTGDSGYTF; cdr3_nt: TGTGCCAGCAGTCCCGGGGGGACAGGGGATAGTGGCTACACCTTC; j_call: TRBJ1-2; d_call: TRBD1; v_call: TRBV12-3/TRBV12-4; clone_size: many
cdr3_aa: CASSLVFGTSYEQYF; cdr3_nt: TGTGCCAGCAGCTTAGTTTTCGGCACATCCTACGAGCAGTACTTC; j_call: TRBJ2-7; d_call: .; v_call: TRBV11-2; clone_size: .
cdr3_aa: CASSWGSTTAQETQYF; cdr3_nt: TGTGCCAGCAGTTGGGGGAGCACAACTGCCCAAGAGACCCAGTACTTC; j_call: TRBJ2-5; d_call: .; v_call: TRBV27; clone_size: .
cdr3_aa: CASSLYSLNTEAFF; cdr3_nt: TGCGCCAGCAGCTTGTACAGTTTGAACACTGAAGCTTTCTTT; j_call: TRBJ1-1; d_call: .; v_call: TRBV5-1; clone_size: .
cdr3_aa: CASSAERRREQFF; cdr3_nt: TGTGCCAGCAGTGCCGAGCGGAGGAGGGAGCAGTTCTTC; j_call: TRBJ2-1; d_call: .; v_call: TRBV9; clone_size: .
cdr3_aa: CASSLDSGSYNEQFF; cdr3_nt: TGTGCCAGCAGCTTAGATAGCGGAAGTTACAATGAGCAGTTCTTC; j_call: TRBJ2-1; d_call: .; v_call: TRBV5-1; clone_size: .
cdr3_aa: CSARDWPPKGGSPLHF; cdr3_nt: TGCAGTGCTAGAGATTGGCCACCCAAGGGGGGTTCACCCCTCCACTTT; j_call: TRBJ1-6; d_call: .; v_call: TRBV20-1; clone_size: .
cdr3_aa: CATRDRDRDHEQYF; cdr3_nt: TGTGCCACCAGAGACCGGGACAGGGATCACGAGCAGTACTTC; j_call: TRBJ2-7; d_call: TRBD1; v_call: TRBV15; clone_size: few
cdr3_aa: CASSLNLGPSMNTEAFF; cdr3_nt: TGTGCCAGCAGCTTAAACCTGGGACCCTCCATGAACACTGAAGCTTTCTTT; j_call: TRBJ1-1; d_call: .; v_call: TRBV7-6; clone_size: many
cdr3_aa: CASSRGTSNAEQFF; cdr3_nt: TGCGCCAGCAGTCGCGGGACTTCCAACGCAGAGCAGTTCTTC; j_call: TRBJ2-1; d_call: .; v_call: TRBV5-1; clone_size: few
cdr3_aa: CASSSSGTRNEQFF; cdr3_nt: TGTGCCAGCAGCTCTAGCGGGACAAGGAATGAGCAGTTCTTC; j_call: TRBJ2-1; d_call: TRBD2; v_call: TRBV7-3; clone_size: few
cdr3_aa: CASSLGGLAETYEQYF; cdr3_nt: TGCGCCAGCAGCTTGGGGGGACTAGCGGAGACCTACGAGCAGTACTTC; j_call: TRBJ2-7; d_call: TRBD2; v_call: TRBV5-1; clone_size: many
cdr3_aa: CASSYPEGRGARGYTF; cdr3_nt: TGTGCCAGCAGTTACCCCGAGGGACGGGGCGCCAGGGGCTACACCTTC; j_call: TRBJ1-2; d_call: .; v_call: TRBV6-5; clone_size: .
cdr3_aa: CASSLYSRAKGTQYF; cdr3_nt: TGTGCCAGCAGCTTATATTCGAGGGCGAAGGGGACCCAGTACTTC; j_call: TRBJ2-5; d_call: .; v_call: TRBV5-8; clone_size: .
cdr3_aa: CASSQVRGQYAYEQYF; cdr3_nt: TGTGCCAGCAGCCAAGTGCGGGGTCAGTATGCCTACGAGCAGTACTTC; j_call: TRBJ2-7; d_call: .; v_call: TRBV3-1; clone_size: .